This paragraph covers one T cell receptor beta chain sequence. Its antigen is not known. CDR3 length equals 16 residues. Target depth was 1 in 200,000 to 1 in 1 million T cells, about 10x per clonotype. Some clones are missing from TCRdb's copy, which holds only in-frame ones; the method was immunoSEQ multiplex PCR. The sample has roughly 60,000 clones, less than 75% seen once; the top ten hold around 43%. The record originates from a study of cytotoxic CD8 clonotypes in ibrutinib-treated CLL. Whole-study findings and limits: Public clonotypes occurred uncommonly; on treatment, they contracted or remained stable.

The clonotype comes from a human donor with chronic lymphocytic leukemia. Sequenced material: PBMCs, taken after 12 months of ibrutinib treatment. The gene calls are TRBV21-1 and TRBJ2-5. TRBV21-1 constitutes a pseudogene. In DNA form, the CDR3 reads TGTGCCAGCAGCAAAGAGAAAGGGAACTACCAAGAGACCCAGTACTTC. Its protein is CASSKEKGNYQETQYF.